The 3 T cell receptor beta chains below come from one sample, sequenced in a study of blood T cell repertoires in COVID-19. Data came from immunoSEQ multiplex PCR; TCRdb stores just in-frame clones and leaves some out. The data contain just under 80,000 clones, approximately 80% of them singletons. The specimen was peripheral blood. The receptor set was obtained from a human donor in a cohort sampled during active COVID-19.

The rearrangement links TRBV19 to TRBJ2-7; unclear D gene. The germline CDR1 and CDR2 sequences are LNHDA and SQIVND (reference sequence). This CDR3 region has 11 residues. The V gene lost 1 base and the J gene lost 6 bases, with 4 bases spanning the gap. The CDR3 nucleotides read TGTGCCAGTAGTATAGGTCTCGAGCAGTACTTC. Translation gives CASSIGLEQYF. The full variable domain, rest sourced from reference TRBV19 and TRBJ2-7, is DGGITQSPKYLFRKEGQNVTLSCEQNLNHDAMYWYRQDPGQGLRLIYYSQIVNDFQKGDIAEGYSVSREKKESFPLTVTSAQKNPTAFYLCASSIGLEQYFGPGTRLTVT.

This clone has only a few counts. This chain joins TRBV5-4 and TRBJ2-3, with TRBD1 matching over 7 bases. The CDR3 runs 14 residues. Germline CDR1 and CDR2: SGHNT and YYREEE (reference sequence). The J segment lost 5 bases and the V segment lost 3 bases, leaving 6 bases of the junction unmatched. The CDR3 region has the DNA TGTGCCAGCAGCTACCGGGACAGTGTAGATACGCAGTATTTT. Translation: CASSYRDSVDTQYF.

J is TRBJ1-4 and V is TRBV28, with 8 bases lining up with TRBD1. The germline CDR1 and CDR2 sequences are MDHEN and SYDVKM. V lost 6 bases to trimming and J lost 8 bases; unmatched junction nucleotides: 14. The CDR3 runs 16 residues. The CDR3 nucleotides read TGTGCCAGCAGATTTCCCCGCGGCAGGGGGCTGGAAAAACTGTTTTTT. Its translation: CASRFPRGRGLEKLFF.